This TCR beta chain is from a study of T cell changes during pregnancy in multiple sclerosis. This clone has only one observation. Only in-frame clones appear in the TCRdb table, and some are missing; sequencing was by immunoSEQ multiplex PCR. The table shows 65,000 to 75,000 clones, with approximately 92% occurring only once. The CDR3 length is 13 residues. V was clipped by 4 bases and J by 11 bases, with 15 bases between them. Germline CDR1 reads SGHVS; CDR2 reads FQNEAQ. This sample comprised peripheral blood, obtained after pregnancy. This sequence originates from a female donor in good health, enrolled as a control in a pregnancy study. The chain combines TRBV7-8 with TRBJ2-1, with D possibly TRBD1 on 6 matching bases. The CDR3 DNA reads TGTGCCAGCAGCTCAAAGGGGGACCCCAAGCAGTTCTTC. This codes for CASSSKGDPKQFF.